The 20 T cell receptor beta chains listed next were all sequenced from one sample in a study of T-cell reconstitution after alpha-beta-depleted transplantation in children. For TCRbeta, the library was prepared with unique molecular identifiers. TCRdb analysed the PCR reads with MiXCR anew, one entry per CDR3 protein. The data hold hundreds of thousands of distinct CDR3 sequences, with about 25% observed a single time. The specimen comprised PBMCs, sampled before TCRalphabeta/CD19-depleted stem cell transplant. These receptor sequences come from a girl aged 2 to 10 with Fanconi anemia, due to receive a stem cell transplant.

The V call is TRBV29-1, the J call TRBJ1-2; D is undetermined. Trimming removed 4 bases from V and 3 bases from J, with 6 bases in between. CDR1 and CDR2 (germline): SQVTM, ANQGSEA. The CDR3 is 11 amino acids. DNA for the CDR3: TGCAGCGTTGGCGGGCACTATGGCTACACCTTC. Translation: CSVGGHYGYTF.

This clonotype was picked up many times. V is TRBV20-1 and J is TRBJ2-1, with 7 bases that match TRBD2. Germline loops: CDR1 DFQATT, CDR2 SNEGSKA (reference sequence). The CDR3 is 17 residues long. With 2 bases clipped from V and 1 base from J, the junction kept 11 bases outside the gene matches. As DNA, the CDR3 is TGCAGTGCTAGATCCCTTCTAGCGGCTCTGTCCTACAATGAGCAGTTCTTC. This translates into CSARSLLAALSYNEQFF.

This rearrangement joins TRBV29-1 to TRBJ2-7; 7 bases match TRBD1. After removal of 0 bases from V and 2 bases from J, the junction contained 4 bases not matched to a gene. The CDR3 has 14 residues. Germline V gene sequence: CDR1 SQVTM, CDR2 ANQGSEA. The DNA of the CDR3 is TGCAGCGTTGAAGATGAGGGACAGACCTACGAGCAGTACTTC. This gives the protein CSVEDEGQTYEQYF.

The rearrangement joins TRBV28 to TRBJ2-3; D possibly corresponds to TRBD2 (5 bases). The CDR3 totals 16 residues. The germline V gene has CDR1 MDHEN and CDR2 SYDVKM. The V gene lost 4 bases and the J gene lost 1 base, with 15 bases spanning the gap. This CDR3 is CASSSGVRRGTDTQYF. CDR3 sequence (DNA): TGTGCCAGCAGTTCTGGGGTGAGGCGGGGCACAGATACGCAGTATTTT.

This clonotype appeared a few times. This rearrangement joins TRBV25-1 to TRBJ2-7; tentative D call: TRBD2 (5 bases). The V gene's germline CDR1 is MGHDK and CDR2 SYGVNS. V was trimmed by 7 bases and J by 4 bases, leaving 14 bases between them. CDR3 size: 13 residues. The CDR3 nucleotides read TGTGCCAGCACGTCACCGGGATCGTACGAGCAGTACTTC. Translated: CASTSPGSYEQYF.

This chain's CDR3 is CASSRFSSGNTIYF. The DNA of the CDR3 is TGTGCCAGCAGCAGGTTCTCCTCTGGAAACACCATATATTTT. The chain is built from TRBV12-3 or TRBV12-4 and TRBJ1-3; no reliable D call. The CDR3 contains 14 residues. Trimming took off 6 bases at V and 0 bases at J, with 9 bases between the two ends.

V usage is TRBV3-1 and J usage is TRBJ2-1, with D possibly matching TRBD1 (6 bases). Trimming shortened V by 2 bases and J by 7 bases, and 18 bases separated the two germline ends. The germline V gene has CDR1 LGHDT and CDR2 YNNKEL (reference sequence). The CDR3 covers 16 residues. The CDR3 region has the DNA TGTGCCAGCAGCCAATCAGGGGCGCATAGTAGAAATGAGCAGTTCTTC. This codes for CASSQSGAHSRNEQFF.

This clonotype showed up just a few times. The J gene is TRBJ1-2, the V gene TRBV29-1; tentative D call: TRBD1 (5 bases). CDR1 is SQVTM, CDR2 ANQGSEA, per germline. The V end lost 2 bases, the J end lost 2 bases, and 15 bases lay between the germline ends. This CDR3 has 15 residues. CDR3 loop: CSVEYAGNRNYGYTF. CDR3 bases: TGCAGCGTTGAATATGCAGGGAACCGGAACTATGGCTACACCTTC.

There are many counts of this clonotype. The genes are TRBV18 and TRBJ2-5, with TRBD1 identical over 8 bases. The length of the CDR3 is 12 residues. The J segment lost 7 bases and the V segment lost 6 bases, leaving 4 bases of the junction unmatched. From germline, CDR1 is KGHSH and CDR2 LQKENI. The CDR3 DNA sequence: TGTGCCAGCTCCCACGGACAGGGGACCCAGTACTTC. Encoded protein: CASSHGQGTQYF. The full variable domain, rest sourced from reference TRBV18 and TRBJ2-5, is NAGVMQNPRHLVRRRGQEARLRCSPMKGHSHVYWYRQLPEEGLKFMVYLQKENIIDESGMPKERFSAEFPKEGPSILRIQQVVRGDSAAYFCASSHGQGTQYFGPGTRLLVL.

The chain links TRBV5-1 to TRBJ2-1; the D gene is possibly TRBD1 (6 bases). CDR3 length: 17 residues. CDR1 is SGHRS and CDR2 is YFSETQ in the germline V gene. Trimming removed 0 bases at V and 1 base at J, with 14 bases between. Here the CDR3 DNA reads TGCGCCAGCAGCTTGGGGGGGACATCGGCTTCCTACAATGAGCAGTTCTTC. It yields the protein CASSLGGTSASYNEQFF.

A single count supports this clonotype. The J gene is TRBJ2-7, the V gene TRBV29-1; 10 bases map to TRBD2. Germline loops: CDR1 SQVTM, CDR2 ANQGSEA. The CDR3 consists of 15 residues. Germline trimming cut 2 bases from V and 0 bases from J; bases unmatched to any gene: 4. For the CDR3, the DNA is TGCAGCGTTGAATTCTTAGCGGGAGGCTCCTACGAGCAGTACTTC. Translating it yields CSVEFLAGGSYEQYF.

This clonotype showed up many times. The rearrangement uses TRBV6-5 and TRBJ1-2; TRBD1 might be the D (5 bases). Germline-derived CDR1 and CDR2 are MNHEY and SVGAGI. The CDR3 is 12 residues long. The ends were cut back, 8 bases at V and 6 bases at J, with 13 bases in the middle. The CDR3 sequence is CASSWDGDGYTF. The CDR3, as DNA: TGTGCCAGCTCTTGGGACGGAGATGGCTACACCTTC.

As concerns this clonotype: At one of its ends the junction is not consistent with the germline gene, which may arise from a read error. This chain uses TRBV12-3 or TRBV12-4 with TRBJ2-4; no clear D. This CDR3 has 17 amino acids. CDR3 amino acids: CSSSLGPTELAKNIQYF. CDR3 coding DNA: TGTTCCAGCAGTTTAGGCCCAACTGAACTAGCCAAAAACATTCAGTACTTC.

The chain combines TRBV20-1 with TRBJ2-1; 11 bases are shared with TRBD2. CDR3 length: 16 residues. CDR1 DFQATT and CDR2 SNEGSKA come from the germline V gene (reference sequence). With V trimmed by 5 bases and J by 4 bases, 10 bases remained unmatched. The CDR3 sequence: CSASIAGGEVYNEQFF. CDR3 nucleotide sequence: TGCAGTGCTTCCATAGCGGGAGGGGAAGTTTACAATGAGCAGTTCTTC.

This chain joins TRBV29-1 and TRBJ2-5, with 7 nucleotides matching TRBD2. Germline lookup yields CDR1 SQVTM and CDR2 ANQGSEA. V lost 6 bases and J lost 2; bases outside the gene matches: 3. This CDR3 contains 12 residues. The CDR3 bases are TGCAGCGTAAGGCGGGGGCAAGAGACCCAGTACTTC. Translation: CSVRRGQETQYF.

This clonotype was found many times. V gene TRBV6-5 combines with J gene TRBJ2-1; 11 nucleotides align to TRBD2. CDR3 size: 17 residues. Trimming removed 3 bases from V and 3 bases from J; junction bases left unmatched: 7. Looked up from germline, CDR1 is MNHEY and CDR2 is SVGAGI. CDR3 sequence (DNA): TGTGCCAGCAGTTATTCCCCTAGCGGGGGGTACTACAATGAGCAGTTCTTC. Translation gives CASSYSPSGGYYNEQFF.

This clonotype was counted once. J is TRBJ2-1 and V is TRBV29-1; tentative D call: TRBD2 (6 bases). This CDR3 has 15 residues. Germline V gene lookup returns CDR1 SQVTM and CDR2 ANQGSEA. V was pared by 7 bases and J by 1 base, with 17 bases between. CDR3 in DNA: TGCAGCGCTTCCGGGGACTCCCTTTCCTACAATGAGCAGTTCTTC. Translated: CSASGDSLSYNEQFF.

This chain uses TRBV25-1 with TRBJ2-1; 11 bases are a match to TRBD2. Per germline, CDR1 MGHDK and CDR2 SYGVNS. The CDR3 consists of 15 residues. Trimming removed 6 bases from V and 8 bases from J; junction bases left unmatched: 9. The CDR3 is CASSVTSGRLDEQFF. The CDR3 DNA sequence: TGTGCCAGCAGCGTAACTAGCGGGAGACTCGATGAGCAGTTCTTC.

This clonotype was observed at least ten times. The V and J genes are TRBV10-3 and TRBJ2-1, with 9 bases that match TRBD1. V shed 5 bases, J shed 7 bases, and the junction held 9 bases outside the gene matches. Germline CDR1 ENHRY, CDR2 SYGVKD. CDR3 length: 15 residues. The CDR3 DNA reads TGTGCCATCAGTATCGGACAGGGGCCAGCGAATGAGCAGTTCTTC. Protein product: CAISIGQGPANEQFF.

CDR3 residues: CSARELQGGRETQYF. Written as DNA, the CDR3 is TGCAGTGCTAGAGAATTACAGGGGGGTCGGGAGACCCAGTACTTC. J is TRBJ2-5 and V is TRBV20-1, with 8 bases fitting TRBD1. This CDR3 has 15 amino acids. The trim removed 0 bases at V and 5 bases at J, leaving 8 bases unmatched. CDR1 DFQATT and CDR2 SNEGSKA come from the germline V gene (reference sequence).